This entry describes one T cell receptor (beta chain). Antigen specificity is unknown. The PCR had 60 Vbeta and 13 Jbeta primers. How the authors handled the data: The count from a later analysis was about 80 million unique TCR beta chains, around 10 million of them shared. Measured with immunoSEQ multiplex PCR; TCRdb has only the in-frame clones, and not every one. V and J calls and clone size are copied from that table; D and trimming were computed from the DNA. Recorded for this sample: roughly 41,000 clones. The data stem from a study of cytomegalovirus exposure and HLA in healthy donors. General observations from the study: In an earlier analysis, about 87% or about 30%: the productive usage of most TCR beta V segments. Cytomegalovirus association was listed for 150 or so TCR beta chains. Analyzed later, most CMV-associated TCR beta chains appeared HLA-restricted.

The germline V gene has CDR1 SGHDT and CDR2 YYEEEE. J was trimmed by 2 bases and V by 4 bases; bases with no gene match: 6. CDR3 length: 16 amino acids. The chain is built from TRBV5-6 and TRBJ2-7, with TRBD2 identical over 13 bases. What was sequenced was PBMCs. This sequence was found in a woman aged 40 to 49 in good health and CMV-seronegative. CDR3 protein: CASSPRGLAGPYEQYF. In DNA, the CDR3 is TGTGCCAGCAGCCCAAGGGGACTAGCGGGGCCCTACGAGCAGTACTTC.